Below, one TCR beta chain is given with its context. Its cognate antigen has yet to be identified. Within one base of it there is no much larger clone, and no base qualities were kept. The source of the sample is a study of T-cell memory formation after mild COVID-19 (dated by TCRdb to the early 2020s). Regarding the complete study: TCR sequence clusters from the two donors were found to be largely donor specific. In a couple of donors, T-cell clones that expanded and contracted after mild COVID-19 were tracked by sequencing TCRalpha and TCRbeta repertoires over time. Two young, previously healthy adult volunteers made up the cohort, one male and one female.

Ficoll-Paque density gradient centrifugation was the method used to isolate PBMCs. The full study reports these points: Contracting CD4+ clones were located mainly in the CM and EM memory subsets, whereas CD8+ clones were found to be enriched in EMRA. SARS-CoV-2 specificity was not confirmed for the second-wave clones peaking on day 37. Some responding clones were detected in pre-infection memory, suggesting pre-existing cross-reactive memory T cells joined the SARS-CoV-2 response. Only a couple of mild cases were covered by the study, and larger cohorts that include severe cases with pre-infection samples were considered necessary. Balanced CD4/CD8 phenotypes were observed for clones contracting from day 15 to 85, whereas a bias towards CD4+ was observed for a second wave of clones expanding from day 15 to 37.

These reads were obtained on an Illumina NovaSeq 6000. cDNA libraries for TCRalpha and TCRbeta were prepared by 5'RACE using constant-segment primers, with sample barcodes and unique molecular identifiers added. Trizol reagent was used to extract RNA from every sample. Libraries were amplified in two PCR steps, with a second sample barcode and Illumina TruSeq adapters added in the second step. The libraries were sequenced on an Illumina NovaSeq using 2 x 150 bp paired-end reads. The original pipeline was this. Reads were demultiplexed and collapsed into UMI-guided consensus sequences with migec v1.2.7. Using mixcr v2.1.11, the UMI consensuses were aligned to TRA and TRB V and J templates and assembled into clonotypes. A clonotype was counted as expanded or contracted only when both edgeR and NoisET called the clonotype significant, with the noise models trained on biological replicates. For edgeR calls, the thresholds were a false discovery rate-adjusted p below 0.01 and a log2 fold-change of 1. As an exploratory analysis of dynamics, max-normalized trajectories of the 1000 most abundant clonotypes were examined with PCA combined with hierarchical clustering. Separately sequenced CD4+ and CD8+ repertoires were used to assign a CD4 or CD8 phenotype to each responding clone. Using fastp at Q25 and MiXCR, TCRdb reprocessed the public reads and kept productive beta chains. Rows with a matching CDR3 protein are joined into one entry that keeps the most common DNA and genes. The V and J calls follow TCRdb's processing rather than the paper's. The table for this sample lists around 400,000 distinct CDR3 sequences; approximately 25% of them were counted only once. Around 8.8% of the sample goes to the ten largest clones.

The TCR originated in an adult woman who had mild COVID-19 (a few samples of this study predate the infection). The sample titles of this study are shuffled in the database, so cell type and time point are left out; the donor was told from shared clones. The material sequenced was PBMCs or a T cell subset sorted from them (not recorded which).

The CDR3 protein: CASRMIMNTEAFF. The DNA reads as follows: TGTGCCAGCAGAATGATAATGAACACTGAAGCTTTCTTT. This sequence uses TRBV6-1 and TRBJ1-1; the D gene cannot be resolved reliably. Taken from the germline V gene, the CDR1 and CDR2 loops are MNHNS and SASEGT. The CDR3 goes from the cysteine to the phenylalanine over 13 residues. Of the read, only the CDR3 DNA is kept; its 39 bases are in frame from base 1. Trimming takes 6 bases from V and 0 bases from J, and the germline ends sit 8 bases apart.